These T cell receptor beta chains were read from a single sample in a study of monozygotic twins with inflammatory bowel disease. Following a re-call of the 5' RACE reads, TCRdb has one entry per CDR3 protein and lacks DNA. Here the sample table reports around 380,000 distinct CDR3 sequences. Sequencing was performed on blood. Receptor source: a human donor with ulcerative colitis or Crohn's disease, or a healthy co-twin of an affected twin (not recorded which). The CDR3 runs from the conserved cysteine through the conserved F or W. Fields, in order: J gene, V gene, CDR3 protein.

>TRBJ2-7|TRBV21-1
CASSKGETVYLKGYEQYF
>TRBJ1-1|TRBV18
CASSPLSMLEGGNTEAFF
>TRBJ2-1|TRBV5-1
CASMASGDEQFF
>TRBJ2-7|TRBV5-1
CASSGDGTYEQYF
>TRBJ1-1|TRBV6-5
CASSYLKTGTEAFF
>TRBJ1-1|TRBV27
CASQNGGVTNTEAFF
>TRBJ2-3|TRBV28
CASSFGGRRTDTQYF
>TRBJ2-3|TRBV20-1
CSARINGRSADTQYF
>TRBJ2-7|TRBV18
CASSPGRQSYEQYF
>TRBJ2-7|TRBV5-1
CASSLLGGREQYF
>TRBJ1-1|TRBV2
CASSVSTNTEASGGEAFF
>TRBJ1-1|TRBV7-8
CASSRQGGPVNTEAFF
>TRBJ2-1|TRBV18
CASSTGQGAEYEQFF
>TRBJ1-2|TRBV2
CASSGLQGPRGGYTF
>TRBJ2-3|TRBV7-3
CASSFDGNTDTQYF
>TRBJ2-5|TRBV28
CASRGAIPRQSQYF
>TRBJ2-1|TRBV10-2
CASRRTGTSGLYNEQFF
>TRBJ2-3|TRBV7-2
CASSRPSTDTQYF
>TRBJ2-7|TRBV7-2
CASSLMRLNEQYF
>TRBJ2-7|TRBV4-2
CASSRKSGGNYEQYF
>TRBJ2-3|TRBV7-6
CASSLGSGGHTDTQYF
>TRBJ1-6|TRBV20-1
CSGTQGANSPLHF
>TRBJ2-2|TRBV15
CATSRAPPGSTGELFF
>TRBJ2-3|TRBV2
CASSEKGYTQYF
>TRBJ1-3|TRBV11-2
CASSPPNSGNTIYF
>TRBJ2-4|TRBV19
CASRDGLAKNIQYF
>TRBJ2-7|TRBV7-6
CASSLELAGAYEQYF
>TRBJ2-2|TRBV20-1
CSAREQGAGGELFF
>TRBJ2-4|TRBV19
CASSIRGREAKNIQYF
>TRBJ1-2|TRBV5-6
CASSLVRGAESGYTF
>TRBJ2-7|TRBV4-3
CASSQERTGGSYEQYF
>TRBJ2-5|TRBV4-1
CASSQDHGVRETQYF
>TRBJ2-7|TRBV7-2
CASSLRSREAEQYF
>TRBJ2-1|TRBV20-1
CSAIGGRGDEQFF
>TRBJ2-1|TRBV12-3/TRBV12-4
CASTPGLAGTWNEQFF
>TRBJ2-5|TRBV7-2
CASSRTRGVETQYF
>TRBJ2-2|TRBV5-1
CASSSRANTGELFF
>TRBJ2-7|TRBV7-2
CASSSRGLVTGEQYF
>TRBJ2-5|TRBV7-2
CASSLVAGAMVETQYF
>TRBJ2-7|TRBV5-1
CASSLTGPLREQYF
>TRBJ2-7|TRBV5-1
CASSLWDSSYEQYF
>TRBJ2-3|TRBV7-3
CASSQGVAPGGTQYF
>TRBJ1-5|TRBV7-9
CASSLDSPNQPQHF
>TRBJ2-3|TRBV5-4
CASGYVGGDTQYF
>TRBJ2-1|TRBV7-9
CASSSGGLNEQFF
>TRBJ2-7|TRBV20-1
CSARGSYWQYF
>TRBJ1-2|TRBV5-4
CASSFKPGDNYGYTF
>TRBJ2-7|TRBV20-1
CSARDLKPGNYEQYF